This T cell receptor beta chain was retrieved from a study of shared clonotypes between healthy human individuals. As for the study in general: Donor ages ranged 18 to 49 years: two women, a few men.

On this clone itself: This same CDR3 is encoded by further DNA sequences in the sample.

The germline V gene encodes CDR1 KGHSH and CDR2 LQKENI. The V end was cut by 2 bases, the J end by 0 bases, with 10 bases between. The CDR3 consists of 15 residues. Deep-level settings were used for running the assay. Libraries were prepared by immunoSEQ multiplex PCR; TCRdb keeps only in-frame clonotypes and omits some of them. The sample records about 600,000 clones, around 78% being singletons. The chain uses TRBV18 and TRBJ1-2; D is perhaps TRBD1 (5 bases). The receptor's source is a middle-aged woman in good health. Some clones in this sample may be carry-over from other donors' samples. Sequences were obtained from PBMCs. The CDR3 reads CASSPGAGANYGYTF. In DNA, the CDR3 is TGTGCCAGCTCACCAGGGGCGGGAGCTAACTATGGCTACACCTTC.